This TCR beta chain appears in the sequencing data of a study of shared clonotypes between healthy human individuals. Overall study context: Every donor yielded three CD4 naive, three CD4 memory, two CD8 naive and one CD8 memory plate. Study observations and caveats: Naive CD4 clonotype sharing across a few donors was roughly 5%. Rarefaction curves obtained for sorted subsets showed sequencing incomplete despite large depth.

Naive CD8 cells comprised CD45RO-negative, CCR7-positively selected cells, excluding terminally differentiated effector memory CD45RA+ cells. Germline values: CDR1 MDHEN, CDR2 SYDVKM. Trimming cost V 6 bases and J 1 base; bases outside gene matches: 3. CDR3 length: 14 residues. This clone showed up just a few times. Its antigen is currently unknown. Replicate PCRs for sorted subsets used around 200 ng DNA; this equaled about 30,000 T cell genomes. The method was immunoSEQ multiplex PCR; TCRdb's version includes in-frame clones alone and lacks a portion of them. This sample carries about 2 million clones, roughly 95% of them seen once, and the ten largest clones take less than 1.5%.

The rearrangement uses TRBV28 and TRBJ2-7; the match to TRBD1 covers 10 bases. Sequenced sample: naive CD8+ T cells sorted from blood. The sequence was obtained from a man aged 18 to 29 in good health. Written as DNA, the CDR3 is TGTGCCAGCAGGGGACAGGGGAATTCCTACGAGCAGTACTTC. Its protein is CASRGQGNSYEQYF.